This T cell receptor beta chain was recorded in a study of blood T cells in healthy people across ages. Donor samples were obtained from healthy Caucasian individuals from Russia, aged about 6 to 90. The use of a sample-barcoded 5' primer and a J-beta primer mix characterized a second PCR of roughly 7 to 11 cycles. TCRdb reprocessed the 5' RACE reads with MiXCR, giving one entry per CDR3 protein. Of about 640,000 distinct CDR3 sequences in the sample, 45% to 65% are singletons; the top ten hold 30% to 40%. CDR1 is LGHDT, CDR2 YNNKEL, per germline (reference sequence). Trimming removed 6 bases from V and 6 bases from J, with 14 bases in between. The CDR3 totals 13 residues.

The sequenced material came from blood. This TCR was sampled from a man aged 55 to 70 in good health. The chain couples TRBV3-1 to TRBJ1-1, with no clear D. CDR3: CASSGTLSAEAFF. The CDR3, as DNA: TGTGCCAGCAGTGGTACCTTAAGTGCTGAAGCTTTCTTT. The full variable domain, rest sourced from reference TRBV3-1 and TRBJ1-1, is DTAVSQTPKYLVTQMGNDKSIKCEQNLGHDTMYWYKQDSKKFLKIMFSYNNKELIINETVPNRFSPKSPDKAHLNLHINSLELGDSAVYFCASSGTLSAEAFFGQGTRLTVV.